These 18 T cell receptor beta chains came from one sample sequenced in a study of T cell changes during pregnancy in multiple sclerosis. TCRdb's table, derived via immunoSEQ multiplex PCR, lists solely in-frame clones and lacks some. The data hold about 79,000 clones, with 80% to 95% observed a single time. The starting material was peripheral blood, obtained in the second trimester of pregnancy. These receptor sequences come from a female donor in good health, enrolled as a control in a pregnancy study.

The CDR3 DNA is TGTGCCAGTAGGAAGATGACTGACCGGACTAATGAAAAACTGTTTTTT. Protein product: CASRKMTDRTNEKLFF. This chain connects TRBV19 to TRBJ1-4; D uncertain. Germline V gene data show CDR1 as LNHDA and CDR2 as SQIVND (reference sequence). CDR3 size: 16 residues. Between the trimmed V and J ends, which lost 6 bases and 2 bases, there was a span of 16 bases.

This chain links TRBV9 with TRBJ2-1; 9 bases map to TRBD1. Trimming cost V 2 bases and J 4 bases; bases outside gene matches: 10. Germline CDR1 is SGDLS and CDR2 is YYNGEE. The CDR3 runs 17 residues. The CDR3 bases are TGTGCCAGCAGCGTTCTTAGTCCGGGACAGGGATACAATGAGCAGTTCTTC. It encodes CASSVLSPGQGYNEQFF.

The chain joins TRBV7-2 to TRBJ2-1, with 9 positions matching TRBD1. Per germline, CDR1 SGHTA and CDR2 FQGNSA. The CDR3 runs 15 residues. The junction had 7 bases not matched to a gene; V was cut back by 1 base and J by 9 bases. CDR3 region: CASSLGGQGPGEQFF. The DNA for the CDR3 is TGTGCCAGCAGCTTAGGAGGACAGGGGCCGGGTGAGCAGTTCTTC.

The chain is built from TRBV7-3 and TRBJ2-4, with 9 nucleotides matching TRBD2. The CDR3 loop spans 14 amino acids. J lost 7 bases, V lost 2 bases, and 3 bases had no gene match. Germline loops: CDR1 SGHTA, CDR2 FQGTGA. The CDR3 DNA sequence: TGTGCCAGCAGCTTAGCGGGGGGGCGGAACATTCAGTACTTC. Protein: CASSLAGGRNIQYF. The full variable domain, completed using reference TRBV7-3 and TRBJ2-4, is GAGVSQTPSNKVTEKGKYVELRCDPISGHTALYWYRQSLGQGPEFLIYFQGTGAADDSGLPNDRFFAVRPEGSVSTLKIQRTERGDSAVYLCASSLAGGRNIQYFGAGTRLSVL.

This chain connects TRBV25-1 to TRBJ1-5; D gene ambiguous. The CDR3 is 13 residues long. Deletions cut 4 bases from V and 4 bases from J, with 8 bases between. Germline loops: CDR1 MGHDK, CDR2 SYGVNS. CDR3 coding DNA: TGTGCCAGCAGTGGGCAGACAAATCAGCCCCAGCATTTT. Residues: CASSGQTNQPQHF.

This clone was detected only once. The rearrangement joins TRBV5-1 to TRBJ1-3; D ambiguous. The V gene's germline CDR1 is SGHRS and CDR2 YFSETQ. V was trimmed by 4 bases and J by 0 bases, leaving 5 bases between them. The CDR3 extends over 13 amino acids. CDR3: CASSPFSGNTIYF. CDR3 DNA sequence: TGCGCCAGCAGCCCCTTCTCTGGAAACACCATATATTTT.

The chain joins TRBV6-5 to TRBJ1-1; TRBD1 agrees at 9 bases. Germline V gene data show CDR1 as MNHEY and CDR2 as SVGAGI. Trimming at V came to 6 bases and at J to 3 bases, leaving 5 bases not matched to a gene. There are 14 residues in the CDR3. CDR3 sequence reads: CASRDRGWDTEAFF. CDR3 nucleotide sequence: TGTGCCAGCAGGGACAGGGGTTGGGACACTGAAGCTTTCTTT.

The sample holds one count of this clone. CDR3 in amino acids: CASSSGTGGNFAYEQYF. CDR3 nucleotides: TGTGCCAGCTCATCGGGGACAGGGGGCAATTTTGCCTACGAGCAGTACTTC. V is TRBV18 and J is TRBJ2-7; 12 positions agree with TRBD1. Losses at the gene ends were 5 bases for V and 2 bases for J; bases not matched to a gene: 10. Germline V gene data show CDR1 as KGHSH and CDR2 as LQKENI. The CDR3 length is 17 residues.

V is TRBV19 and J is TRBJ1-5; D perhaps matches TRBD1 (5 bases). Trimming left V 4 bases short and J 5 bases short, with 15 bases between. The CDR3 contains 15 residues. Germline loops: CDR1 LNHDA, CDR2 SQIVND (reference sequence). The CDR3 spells CASSTIGQGHQPQHF. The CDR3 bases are TGTGCCAGTAGTACAATTGGACAAGGTCATCAGCCCCAGCATTTT.

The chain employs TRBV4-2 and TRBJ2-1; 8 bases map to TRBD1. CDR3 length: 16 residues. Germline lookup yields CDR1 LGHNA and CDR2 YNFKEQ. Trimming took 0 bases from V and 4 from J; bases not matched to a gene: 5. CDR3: CASSQENRGLYNEQFF. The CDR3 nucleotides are TGTGCCAGCAGCCAAGAGAACAGGGGGTTATACAATGAGCAGTTCTTC.

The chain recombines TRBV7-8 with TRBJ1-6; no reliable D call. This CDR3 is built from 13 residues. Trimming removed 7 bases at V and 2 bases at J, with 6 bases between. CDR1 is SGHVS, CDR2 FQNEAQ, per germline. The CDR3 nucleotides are TGTGCCAGCATTACAGCCTATAATTCACCCCTCCACTTT. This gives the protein CASITAYNSPLHF.

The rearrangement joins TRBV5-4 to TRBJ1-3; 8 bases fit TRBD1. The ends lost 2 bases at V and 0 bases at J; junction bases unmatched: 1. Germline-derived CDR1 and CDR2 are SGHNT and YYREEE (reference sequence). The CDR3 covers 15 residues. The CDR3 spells CASSLGTGSGNTIYF. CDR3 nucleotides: TGTGCCAGCAGCTTAGGGACAGGCTCTGGAAACACCATATATTTT.

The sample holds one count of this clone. CDR3 in amino acids: CASSQETGASYNEQFF. CDR3 in DNA: TGCGCCAGCAGCCAAGAAACAGGTGCCTCCTACAATGAGCAGTTCTTC. The genes are TRBV4-3 and TRBJ2-1; tentative D call: TRBD1 (5 bases). In germline, CDR1 is LGHNA, CDR2 YSLEER. The CDR3 length is 16 residues. V lost 0 bases, J lost 0 bases, and 9 bases lay in between.

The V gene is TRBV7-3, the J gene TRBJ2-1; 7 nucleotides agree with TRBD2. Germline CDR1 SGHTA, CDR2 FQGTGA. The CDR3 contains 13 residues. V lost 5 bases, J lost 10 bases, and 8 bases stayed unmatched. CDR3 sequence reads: CASSPRAGTEQFF. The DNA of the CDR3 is TGTGCCAGCAGCCCAAGAGCGGGAACCGAGCAGTTCTTC.

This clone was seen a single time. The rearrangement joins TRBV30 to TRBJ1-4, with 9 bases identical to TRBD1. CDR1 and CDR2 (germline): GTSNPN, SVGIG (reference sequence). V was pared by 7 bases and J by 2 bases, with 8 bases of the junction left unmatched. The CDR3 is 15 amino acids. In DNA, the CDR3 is TGTGCCTTCACGGGACAGGGTGTGACTAATGAAAAACTGTTTTTT. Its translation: CAFTGQGVTNEKLFF.

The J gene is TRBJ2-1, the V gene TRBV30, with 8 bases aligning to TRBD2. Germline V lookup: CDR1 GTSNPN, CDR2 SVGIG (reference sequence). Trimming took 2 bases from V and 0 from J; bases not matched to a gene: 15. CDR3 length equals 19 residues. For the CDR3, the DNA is TGTGCCTGGAGTTGGTTCCGGGGGGGGGAGTGGAGCTCCTACAATGAGCAGTTCTTC. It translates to CAWSWFRGGEWSSYNEQFF.

In nucleotides, the CDR3 is TGTGCCACCAGCGGACTTACTAGCACAGATACGCAGTATTTT. Translated: CATSGLTSTDTQYF. The chain uses TRBV15 and TRBJ2-3; D possibly corresponds to TRBD2 (5 bases). This CDR3 spans 14 amino acids. Germline CDR1 and CDR2: LNHNV and YYDKDF (reference sequence). Trimming removed 5 bases from V and 0 bases from J, with 9 bases in between.

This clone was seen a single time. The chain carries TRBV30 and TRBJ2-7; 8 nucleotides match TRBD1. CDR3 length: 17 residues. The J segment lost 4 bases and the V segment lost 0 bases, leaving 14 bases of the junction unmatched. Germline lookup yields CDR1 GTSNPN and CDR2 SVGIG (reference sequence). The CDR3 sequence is CAWSVRLSTGAPYEQYF. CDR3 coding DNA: TGTGCCTGGAGTGTACGCCTCTCGACAGGGGCCCCTTACGAGCAGTACTTC.